The count of the clone carrying this TCR beta chain is one. Its specificity is unknown. The V and J ends lost 0 bases and 5 bases respectively, with 9 bases between them. The V gene's germline CDR1 is SGHTS and CDR2 YDEGEE. The CDR3 consists of 14 residues. This sample was included in a study of cytomegalovirus exposure and HLA in healthy donors. Overall study findings and caveats: In vitro experiments confirmed that three CMV-associated chains were specific for CMV antigens. Most observed TCR sequences were rare, whereas some public TCRs were detected in many donors. It was reported in a later analysis that an Asian-associated ancestry cluster showed fewer N-insertions than the roughly 620-donor mean. In a later analysis, at a false discovery rate of 0.05, 15,000 to 20,000 TCR beta sequences were associated with HLA alleles.

It was with 60 Vbeta and 13 Jbeta primers that the PCR ran. The method was immunoSEQ multiplex PCR; TCRdb's version includes in-frame clones alone and lacks a portion of them. The repertoire holds approximately 180,000 clones, with roughly 80% as singletons. The rearrangement links TRBV5-8 to TRBJ2-1; D not certain. Material for sequencing was PBMCs. The TCR comes from a woman aged 18-30 years in good health and CMV-seronegative. The CDR3 loop reads CASSLVGPHNEQFF. The CDR3 nucleotides read TGTGCCAGCAGCTTGGTTGGGCCCCACAATGAGCAGTTCTTC.